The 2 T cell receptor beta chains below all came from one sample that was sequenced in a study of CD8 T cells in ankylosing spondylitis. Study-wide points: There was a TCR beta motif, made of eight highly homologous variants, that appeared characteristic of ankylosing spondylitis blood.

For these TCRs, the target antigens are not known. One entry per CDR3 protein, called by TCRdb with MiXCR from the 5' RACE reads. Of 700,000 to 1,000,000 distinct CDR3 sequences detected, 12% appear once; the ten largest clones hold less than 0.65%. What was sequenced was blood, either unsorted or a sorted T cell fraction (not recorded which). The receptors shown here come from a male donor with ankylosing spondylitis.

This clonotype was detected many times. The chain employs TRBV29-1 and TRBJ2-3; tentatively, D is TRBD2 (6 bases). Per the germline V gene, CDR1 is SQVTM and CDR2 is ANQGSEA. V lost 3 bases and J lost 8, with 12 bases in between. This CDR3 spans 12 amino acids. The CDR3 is CSVDRGFSTQYF. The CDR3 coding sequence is TGCAGCGTTGACCGGGGGTTTTCTACGCAGTATTTT.

The DNA for the CDR3 is TGCAGTGCAAGACGCGGACTAGTAACATACAATGAGCAGTTCTTC. Protein sequence: CSARRGLVTYNEQFF. V usage is TRBV20-1 and J usage is TRBJ2-1; 7 bases match TRBD2. The CDR3 loop spans 15 amino acids. From germline, CDR1 is DFQATT and CDR2 SNEGSKA (reference sequence). V gave up 6 bases and J gave up 4 bases; unmatched junction bases: 12.